This T cell receptor (beta chain) derives from a study of blood T cell repertoires in COVID-19. Turning to the study itself: PBMCs, B-cell-depleted T cells, or T cells were the source of the cDNA or gDNA that made up the material.

The V and J ends lost 5 bases and 1 base respectively, with 11 bases between them. CDR1 MNHEY and CDR2 SMNVEV come from the germline V gene (reference sequence). CDR3 length equals 14 residues. This clone was counted a few times. Authors' processing steps: By means of reference gene primer amplification, nucleated cell counts were estimated. Sequenced by immunoSEQ multiplex PCR; TCRdb stores in-frame clones only, minus some. V, J and clone size are those of that table, while D and trimming were read from the DNA. Of some 320,000 clones listed, about 90% are singletons. The sequenced sample consisted of peripheral blood. V is TRBV27 and J is TRBJ2-5; D not resolved. The source of this sequence is a woman in her twenties or thirties with COVID-19, enrolled during active disease. The CDR3 reads CASSPRSGQETQYF. The DNA for the CDR3 is TGTGCCAGCAGTCCGAGATCAGGCCAAGAGACCCAGTACTTC.